The 26 T cell receptor beta chains in this list originate from one sample, sequenced in a study of tumor and adjacent non-tumor tissue in lung cancer. No cell sorting was done before RNA was extracted from the tissue. Distant lung tissue was collected more than 3 cm away from the tumor edge. A modified ARM-PCR protocol with three rounds of nested PCR amplified TCRbeta. MiXCR, run by TCRdb on the multiplex PCR reads, gives a single entry per CDR3 protein. Here the sample spans around 76,000 distinct CDR3 sequences, over 65% being singletons. The sequenced material came from distant non-tumor lung tissue. The receptors here all came from a man aged 70 or older with non-small cell lung cancer.

This clonotype was picked up one time. The junction does not match germline at one end; this may be a read error. This chain connects TRBV20-1 to TRBJ2-7; D perhaps matches TRBD2 (6 bases). Per germline, CDR1 DFQATT and CDR2 SNEGSKA (reference sequence). This CDR3 is built from 14 residues. The CDR3 loop reads CSTSSPGTGYVQYF. The CDR3 DNA reads as TGCAGTACTAGTTCCCCTGGGACTGGCTACGTGCAGTACTTC.

Only a few counts were recorded for this clonotype. This chain uses TRBV20-1 with TRBJ2-5, with 11 bases matching TRBD1. CDR1 DFQATT and CDR2 SNEGSKA come from the germline V gene (reference sequence). J was trimmed by 4 bases and V by 0 bases; bases with no gene match: 13. This CDR3 region has 18 residues. The CDR3 reads CSARDISGQGGGGETQYF. The CDR3 nucleotides are TGCAGTGCTAGAGATATCTCGGGACAGGGGGGAGGTGGAGAGACCCAGTACTTC.

This chain uses TRBV29-1 with TRBJ2-5, with 7 positions matching TRBD2. Losses at the gene ends were 2 bases for V and 2 bases for J; bases not matched to a gene: 17. CDR3 length: 18 amino acids. Germline CDR1 reads SQVTM; CDR2 reads ANQGSEA. The CDR3 spells CSVELHWTSEGKQETQYF. The DNA for the CDR3 is TGCAGCGTTGAATTACATTGGACTAGTGAGGGGAAACAAGAGACCCAGTACTTC.

This clonotype was seen a handful of times. A much larger clonotype is one base distant, so this may be a read error. This sequence joins TRBV12-3 or TRBV12-4 and TRBJ2-6; D is perhaps TRBD1 or TRBD2 (5 bases each). V lost 6 bases, J lost 4 bases, and 13 bases lay in between. This CDR3 contains 15 residues. The CDR3 here is CASSKDGAGANVLTF. Here the CDR3 DNA reads TGTGCCAGCAGCAAGGACGGGGCCGGGGCCAACGTCCTGACTTTC.

This clonotype was seen at least ten times. J is TRBJ2-2 and V is TRBV7-8, with D maybe TRBD1 (5 bases). The V gene's germline CDR1 is SGHVS and CDR2 FQNEAQ. The V gene lost 0 bases and the J gene lost 1 base, with 6 bases spanning the gap. The CDR3 runs 15 residues. CDR3: CASSLATVNTGELFF. The CDR3 nucleotides read TGTGCCAGCAGCTTAGCGACAGTGAACACCGGGGAGCTGTTTTTT.

For this clonotype: No conserved phenylalanine or tryptophan ends this CDR3, so it is likely a read error. The genes are TRBV6-2 or TRBV6-3 and TRBJ2-2; no definite D call. This CDR3 has 13 residues. Germline lookup yields CDR1 MNHEY and CDR2 SVGEGT. Trimming shortened V by 8 bases and J by 2 bases, and 9 bases separated the two germline ends. The chain's CDR3 is CASGRINTGELFY. As DNA, the CDR3 is TGTGCCAGCGGCAGAATTAACACCGGGGAGCTGTTTTAT.

As for this clonotype: One end of the junction does not line up with germline, which may come from a read error. This CDR3 is CASSESPGYYEQYF. DNA of the CDR3: TGCGCCAGCAGCGAGTCGCCGGGATACTACGAGCAGTACTTC. This chain links TRBV10-2 with TRBJ2-7, with a possible D match to TRBD2 (5 bases). Germline V CDR1 and CDR2: WSHSY, SAAADI. The CDR3 loop spans 14 amino acids.

On this clonotype: One end of the junction does not line up with germline, which may come from a read error. This chain links TRBV11-2 with TRBJ1-2, with D uncertain. The V gene's germline CDR1 is SGHAT and CDR2 FQNNGV. This CDR3 comprises 14 residues. DNA for the CDR3: TGTGCCAGCAGCCCAACAGAGGGTACCTACGGCTTCACCTTC. Protein product: CASSPTEGTYGFTF.

Notes on this clonotype: A junction boundary mismatches the germline segment, possibly from a read error. The genes are TRBV5-4 and TRBJ1-6; TRBD1 matches at 8 bases. This CDR3 is built from 15 residues. Germline V lookup: CDR1 SGHNT, CDR2 YYREEE (reference sequence). Here the CDR3 reads CANSMTGDSNSHIHF. For the CDR3, the DNA is TGTGCCAACAGCATGACAGGGGATAGTAATTCACACATCCACTTT.

As to this clonotype: One junction end disagrees with the germline gene, perhaps due to a read error. The chain combines TRBV11-3 with TRBJ2-7, with 7 bases fitting TRBD1. Germline CDR1 is SGHNT and CDR2 is YENEEA. CDR3 length: 13 amino acids. DNA of the CDR3: TGTGCCAGAAGCACAGGGGTTTCCTACGAACAGTACTTC. Protein product: CARSTGVSYEQYF.

The V call is TRBV4-2, the J call TRBJ2-3; possible D gene TRBD2, 6 bases. Germline CDR1 and CDR2: LGHNA and YNFKEQ. V lost 1 base, J lost 3 bases, and 14 bases lay in between. The CDR3 runs to 16 residues. CDR3 in amino acids: CASSQGAGLSTDTQYF. The CDR3 region has the DNA TGTGCCAGCAGCCAAGGGGCCGGACTATCGACAGATACGCAGTATTTT.

The CDR3 loop is CASSLHVQGGSYEQYF. In nucleotides, the CDR3 is TGTGCCAGCAGTTTACATGTGCAGGGAGGGTCCTACGAGCAGTACTTC. The rearrangement joins TRBV28 to TRBJ2-7; the match to TRBD2 covers 7 bases. The germline V gene encodes CDR1 MDHEN and CDR2 SYDVKM. V lost 2 bases, J lost 1 base, and 8 bases stayed unmatched. This CDR3 has 16 residues.

The chain couples TRBV10-3 to TRBJ1-2; TRBD1 aligns across 11 bases. The CDR3 runs to 16 residues. The junction had 17 bases not matched to a gene; V was cut back by 4 bases and J by 13 bases. In germline, CDR1 is ENHRY, CDR2 SYGVKD. DNA for the CDR3: TGTGCCATCAGTGCGACAGGGACAGGGGGGAATTATGGCAGCACCTTC. It yields the protein CAISATGTGGNYGSTF.

About this clonotype itself: At one end the junction does not follow the germline gene, possibly because of a read error. This chain links TRBV29-1 with TRBJ2-5; a weak D match, TRBD1 (5 bases). This CDR3 contains 13 residues. Germline CDR1 is SQVTM and CDR2 is ANQGSEA. The CDR3 spells CSVAYRLQESQYF. DNA of the CDR3: TGCAGCGTGGCCTACAGGTTACAAGAGTCCCAGTACTTC.

With regard to this clonotype: A much larger clone sits a single nucleotide away, making a read error possible. The chain uses TRBV20-1 and TRBJ2-1; no firm D call. V was trimmed by 5 bases and J by 9 bases, leaving 11 bases between them. Germline loops: CDR1 DFQATT, CDR2 SNEGSKA (reference sequence). This CDR3 is built from 11 residues. The CDR3 coding sequence is TGCAGTGCTTCACCCACGGTTGAGCAGTTCTTC. Protein sequence: CSASPTVEQFF.

Of note for this clonotype: A read error may account for a junction end that differs from germline. V is TRBV20-1 and J is TRBJ2-5, with TRBD2 identical over 7 bases. There are 16 residues in the CDR3. The germline CDR1 and CDR2 sequences are DFQATT and SNEGSKA (reference sequence). For the CDR3, the DNA is TGCAGTGCTAGAGATAGTTTGACTAGCTGGGGAGAGGCCCAGTACTTC. The encoded protein is CSARDSLTSWGEAQYF.

This clonotype was counted ten times or more. The rearrangement joins TRBV28 to TRBJ1-5, with 10 bases fitting TRBD1. This CDR3 has 15 amino acids. V gave up 6 bases and J gave up 3 bases; unmatched junction bases: 5. CDR1 is MDHEN, CDR2 SYDVKM, per germline. The DNA of the CDR3 is TGTGCCAGCAGGGGGACAGGGGAGGACAATCAGCCCCAGCATTTT. Amino acids: CASRGTGEDNQPQHF.

A remark on this clonotype: The junction does not match germline at one end; this may be a read error. The V and J genes are TRBV11-2 and TRBJ2-5; 7 bases are a match to TRBD1. This CDR3 contains 15 residues. Germline assignment: CDR1 SGHAT and CDR2 FQNNGV. The CDR3: CTSSLGTVGQEIQYF. The CDR3 DNA is TGTACCAGCAGCCTGGGGACAGTCGGGCAAGAGATCCAGTACTTC.

At least ten counts were recorded for this clonotype. The chain combines TRBV4-1 with TRBJ2-1, with 7 bases that match TRBD2. V shed 7 bases and J 9 bases; nucleotides not matched to a gene: 18. The germline V gene encodes CDR1 MGHRA and CDR2 YSYEKL. The CDR3 is 16 amino acids. CDR3 bases: TGCGCCAGCACCCCATCCACGACGACTAGCTCCAGTGAGCAGTTCTTC. This translates into CASTPSTTTSSSEQFF.

Comments on this clonotype: The junction does not match germline at one end; this may be a read error. V usage is TRBV6-1 and J usage is TRBJ1-1; 7 nucleotides line up with TRBD1. Germline V lookup: CDR1 MNHNS, CDR2 SASEGT. This CDR3 contains 15 residues. CDR3 sequence reads: CASSLQGKASTGAFF. CDR3 nucleotides: TGTGCCAGCTCCTTACAGGGGAAGGCTTCCACTGGAGCTTTCTTT.

A note on this clonotype: At one end, the junction sequence differs from germline, possibly due to a read error. This chain joins TRBV11-3 and TRBJ2-1; D tentatively reads TRBD1 or TRBD2 (5 bases each). The CDR3 runs 15 residues. CDR1 SGHNT and CDR2 YENEEA come from the germline V gene. The CDR3, as DNA: TGTGTCAGCAGCATCGACAAGGGGACCTACATTGAGCAGTTCTTC. It specifies CVSSIDKGTYIEQFF.

On this clonotype: It may be a read error: a sequence one base away is much more abundant. The chain carries TRBV25-1 and TRBJ2-3; unclear D gene. CDR1 is MGHDK and CDR2 is SYGVNS in the germline V gene. The CDR3 covers 13 residues. Here the CDR3 reads CASSEWITNTQYF. DNA for the CDR3: TGTGCCAGCAGTGAATGGATCACAAATACGCAGTATTTT.

The rearrangement joins TRBV28 to TRBJ1-6; 9 positions match TRBD1. The CDR3 contains 17 residues. CDR1 and CDR2 from the germline V gene are MDHEN and SYDVKM. Germline trimming cut 5 bases from V and 6 bases from J; bases unmatched to any gene: 11. This chain's CDR3 is CASSLGQGTGLNSPLHF. CDR3 sequence (DNA): TGTGCCAGCAGTCTGGGACAGGGCACCGGTCTTAATTCACCCCTCCACTTT.

To note about this clonotype: Relative to the germline gene, one junction end is altered; a read error may explain this. The V gene is TRBV5-5, the J gene TRBJ1-1; D is unclear. CDR1 is SGHKS and CDR2 is YYEKEE in the germline V gene (reference sequence). The CDR3 is 13 amino acids. In nucleotides, the CDR3 is TGTGCCAGCAACTTAGGGCTGAACATTGAATCTTTCTTT. This encodes CASNLGLNIESFF.

This clonotype occurred once. A much bigger clone sits one base away, suggesting this may be a read error. This CDR3 is missing its conserved last phenylalanine or tryptophan, likely due to a read error. V is TRBV7-8 and J is TRBJ2-4; D not certain. The ends were cut back, 5 bases at V and 2 bases at J, with 13 bases in the middle. CDR1 is SGHVS, CDR2 FQNEAQ, per germline. The CDR3 loop spans 15 amino acids. CDR3 amino acids: CASSPRRVSKNIQYI. CDR3 sequence (DNA): TGTGCCAGCAGCCCCCGAAGGGTTTCCAAAAACATTCAGTACATC.

Comment on this clonotype: Lacking the conserved final phenylalanine or tryptophan, this CDR3 likely reflects a read error. No DNA is shown, since the ends of the CDR3 on it are uncertain; the CDR3 is the one TCRdb lists. The genes are TRBV6-1 and TRBJ2-1; TRBD1, the table's D call, was not compared with the DNA. Including both end residues, the CDR3 is 14 amino acids long. CDR1 is MNHNS, CDR2 SASEGT, per germline. The CDR3 is CASTPGTGGNEQSL.